What follows are 32 T cell receptor beta chains derived from one specimen sequenced in a study of cytomegalovirus exposure and HLA in healthy donors. Amplification used 60 Vbeta primers and 13 Jbeta primers. Libraries were prepared by immunoSEQ multiplex PCR; TCRdb keeps only in-frame clonotypes and omits some of them. Counted here are under 200,000 clones, about four fifths occurring once; the ten biggest clones make up 7.4%. Sequencing was done on a sample of PBMCs. Receptor source: a male donor in good health and CMV-seropositive.

This clone has more than one count but fewer than ten. The J gene is TRBJ1-2, the V gene TRBV7-9; TRBD1 agrees at 7 bases. In germline, CDR1 is SEHNR, CDR2 FQNEAQ (reference sequence). The CDR3 loop spans 15 amino acids. V was pared by 5 bases and J by 3 bases, with 9 bases of the junction left unmatched. This chain's CDR3 is CASSAGSGGHYGYTF. As DNA, the CDR3 is TGTGCCAGCAGCGCGGGGTCAGGGGGGCACTATGGCTACACCTTC.

This chain links TRBV10-3 with TRBJ1-2; tentatively, D is TRBD1 (5 bases). The CDR3 spans 14 residues. V was pared by 0 bases and J by 3 bases, with 8 bases between. Germline-derived CDR1 and CDR2 are ENHRY and SYGVKD. The chain's CDR3 is CAISESRDHYGYTF. As DNA, the CDR3 is TGTGCCATCAGTGAGTCGCGGGACCACTATGGCTACACCTTC.

V is TRBV12-2 and J is TRBJ1-6. TRBV12-2 counts as a pseudogene. The CDR3 has 14 amino acids. The chain's CDR3 is CASPRGSYNSPLHF. The CDR3 region has the DNA TGTGCAAGTCCGCGGGGTTCCTATAATTCACCCCTCCACTTT.

This clone showed up just a few times. The rearrangement joins TRBV6-5 to TRBJ1-2, with D hard to call. Germline V gene lookup returns CDR1 MNHEY and CDR2 SVGAGI. The CDR3 contains 12 residues. Trimming cost V 4 bases and J 6 bases, with 9 bases left between them. As DNA, the CDR3 is TGTGCCAGCAGTTCAGGACTTGATGGCTACACCTTC. Translated: CASSSGLDGYTF.

This chain's CDR3 is CASSPNPGQASGYTF. In DNA form, the CDR3 reads TGTGCCAGCAGCCCGAACCCCGGACAGGCGAGCGGCTACACCTTC. The chain carries TRBV5-6 and TRBJ1-2, with 7 bases aligning to TRBD1. The germline CDR1 and CDR2 sequences are SGHDT and YYEEEE. This CDR3 region has 15 residues. Unmatched junction bases numbered 14, after V lost 4 bases and J lost 8 bases.

The chain couples TRBV9 to TRBJ2-1, with TRBD2 identical over 13 bases. Germline CDR1 reads SGDLS; CDR2 reads YYNGEE. The CDR3 covers 17 residues. The trim removed 4 bases at V and 0 bases at J, leaving 4 bases unmatched. DNA of the CDR3: TGTGCCAGCAGCTCCAGGACTAGCGGGGGCTCCTACAATGAGCAGTTCTTC. Translating gives CASSSRTSGGSYNEQFF.

V is TRBV30 and J is TRBJ2-3, with 9 bases fitting TRBD1. CDR3 size: 13 residues. V lost 4 bases, J lost 2 bases, and 1 base stayed unmatched. Germline V lookup: CDR1 GTSNPN, CDR2 SVGIG (reference sequence). CDR3 bases: TGTGCCTGGAACAGGGGGCCCACAGATACGCAGTATTTT. Protein: CAWNRGPTDTQYF.

This clone was detected once. The chain employs TRBV5-4 and TRBJ2-5, with 8 positions matching TRBD1. The germline V gene encodes CDR1 SGHNT and CDR2 YYREEE (reference sequence). The V segment lost 4 bases and the J segment 4 bases; nucleotides outside the gene matches: 12. CDR3 size: 16 residues. CDR3 in DNA: TGTGCCAGCAGCCGTGGATGGACAGGGTGGGGAGAGACCCAGTACTTC. It translates to CASSRGWTGWGETQYF.

The chain carries TRBV10-2 and TRBJ1-3; possible D gene TRBD1, 6 bases. The V end was cut by 2 bases, the J end by 5 bases, with 7 bases between. CDR1 is WSHSY, CDR2 SAAADI, per germline. There are 13 residues in the CDR3. CDR3 nucleotide sequence: TGCGCCAGCAGTGAGACAGGGAGAAACACCATATATTTT. Translating it yields CASSETGRNTIYF.

CDR3 in DNA: TGTGCCAGCAGCCCTACTAGCTCCTATAATTCACCCCTCCACTTT. Protein sequence: CASSPTSSYNSPLHF. The V gene is TRBV9, the J gene TRBJ1-6; D unclear. CDR3 length equals 15 residues. V was pared by 4 bases and J by 0 bases, with 8 bases between. The V gene's germline CDR1 is SGDLS and CDR2 YYNGEE.

The CDR3 DNA is TGTGCCATCAGTGAGCCGGGAGTGACTCAGCCCCAGCATTTT. It codes for CAISEPGVTQPQHF. The chain has TRBV10-3 and TRBJ1-5; D not resolved. The CDR3 contains 14 residues. CDR1 is ENHRY, CDR2 SYGVKD, per germline. Deletions cut 2 bases from V and 6 bases from J, with 11 bases between.

The genes are TRBV6-5 and TRBJ1-4; possible D gene TRBD1, 5 bases. This CDR3 region has 14 residues. Trimming took off 6 bases at V and 8 bases at J, with 16 bases between the two ends. The germline V gene encodes CDR1 MNHEY and CDR2 SVGAGI. Here the CDR3 DNA reads TGTGCCAGCAGAGATCGACAGACCCAGGAAAAACTGTTTTTT. Translation gives CASRDRQTQEKLFF.

V gene TRBV6-1 combines with J gene TRBJ1-2; D might be TRBD1 (5 bases). This CDR3 has 13 residues. The germline CDR1 and CDR2 sequences are MNHNS and SASEGT. V lost 3 bases and J 8 bases, leaving 13 bases between the germline ends. CDR3 residues: CASSDGGVSGYTF. The CDR3 bases are TGTGCCAGCAGTGACGGGGGAGTGAGCGGCTACACCTTC.

On this clone: The sample has other DNA sequences that encode this CDR3 too. This rearrangement joins TRBV9 to TRBJ2-2, with D perhaps matching TRBD2 (6 bases). Germline V gene data show CDR1 as SGDLS and CDR2 as YYNGEE. V dropped 0 bases and J dropped 0 bases, with 6 bases sitting between them. This CDR3 spans 15 amino acids. CDR3 protein: CASSVGGANTGELFF. The CDR3 DNA reads TGTGCCAGCAGCGTAGGGGGGGCGAACACCGGGGAGCTGTTTTTT.

The CDR3 nucleotides read TGTGCCAGCAGCGGAGGTCGCGAGCAGTACTTC. It specifies CASSGGREQYF. The chain combines TRBV7-2 with TRBJ2-7; weak D call: TRBD2 (5 bases). V shed 5 bases and J shed 6 bases, with 8 bases lying between them. The CDR3 totals 11 residues. Germline V gives CDR1 SGHTA, CDR2 FQGNSA.

The genes are TRBV30 and TRBJ2-4; 14 bases align to TRBD2. The CDR3 contains 16 residues. Germline CDR1 is GTSNPN and CDR2 is SVGIG (reference sequence). After removal of 8 bases from V and 1 base from J, the junction contained 7 bases not matched to a gene. DNA of the CDR3: TGTGCCCTGGGACTAGCGGGGGTGGGGGCCAAAAACATTCAGTACTTC. This encodes CALGLAGVGAKNIQYF.

This CDR3 reads CASSLDAGDYGYTF. CDR3 DNA: TGTGCCAGCAGCTTGGACGCGGGGGACTATGGCTACACCTTC. The V and J genes are TRBV5-6 and TRBJ1-2; the D gene is possibly TRBD1 (5 bases). Germline V gene sequence: CDR1 SGHDT, CDR2 YYEEEE. The CDR3 runs to 14 residues. V lost 0 bases and J lost 3, with 9 bases in between.

V and J are TRBV5-1 and TRBJ1-2; 7 bases are a match to TRBD1. Germline values: CDR1 SGHRS, CDR2 YFSETQ. Trimming removed 5 bases from V and 6 bases from J; junction bases left unmatched: 4. The CDR3 extends over 12 amino acids. The CDR3 here is CASRETGNGYTF. CDR3 DNA sequence: TGCGCCAGCAGGGAGACAGGGAATGGCTACACCTTC.

This clone was recorded a few times. The CDR3 spells CASSSLAGGSTPGELFF. In DNA, the CDR3 is TGTGCCAGCAGCTCCTTAGCGGGGGGGAGCACACCAGGGGAGCTGTTTTTT. The gene calls are TRBV5-4 and TRBJ2-2, with 11 bases matching TRBD2. The CDR3 contains 17 residues. Trimming took 3 bases from V and 8 from J; bases not matched to a gene: 12. Germline assignment: CDR1 SGHNT and CDR2 YYREEE (reference sequence).

The gene calls are TRBV11-1 and TRBJ2-7; D ambiguous. Germline V gene lookup returns CDR1 SGHAT and CDR2 FQDESV (reference sequence). The CDR3 is 14 residues long. V was shortened by 2 bases and J by 2 bases, with 10 bases between the two germline ends. The DNA for the CDR3 is TGTGCCAGCAGCTTATACTACCGAACCTACGAGCAGTACTTC. This sequence encodes CASSLYYRTYEQYF.

The rearrangement uses TRBV5-4 and TRBJ2-7, with 8 bases aligning to TRBD1. The V segment lost 0 bases and the J segment 2 bases; nucleotides outside the gene matches: 1. The V gene's germline CDR1 is SGHNT and CDR2 YYREEE (reference sequence). The CDR3 extends over 14 amino acids. The DNA of the CDR3 is TGTGCCAGCAGCTTGGGGACAGGGCCCTACGAGCAGTACTTC. It encodes CASSLGTGPYEQYF. Filled out from reference TRBV5-4 and TRBJ2-7, the complete variable domain reads ETGVTQSPTHLIKTRGQQVTLRCSSQSGHNTVSWYQQALGQGPQFIFQYYREEENGRGNFPPRFSGLQFPNYSSELNVNALELDDSALYLCASSLGTGPYEQYFGPGTRLTVT.

This clone was counted between two and nine times. V gene TRBV30 combines with J gene TRBJ2-7, with a tentative D call TRBD1 (7 bases). The germline V and J ends were trimmed by 0 bases and 4 bases, with 28 bases remaining between them. The V gene's germline CDR1 is GTSNPN and CDR2 SVGIG (reference sequence). The CDR3 has 19 residues. In nucleotides, the CDR3 is TGTGCCTGGAGTGTTTCCTTCTTCTCGACAGGGCCGGGGAGGTACGAGCAGTACTTC. Protein sequence: CAWSVSFFSTGPGRYEQYF. Variable domain in full (rest from reference TRBV30 and TRBJ2-7): SQTIHQWPATLVQPVGSPLSLECTVEGTSNPNLYWYRQAAGRGLQLLFYSVGIGQISSEVPQNLSASRPQDRQFILSSKKLLLSDSGFYLCAWSVSFFSTGPGRYEQYFGPGTRLTVT.

The chain joins TRBV12-2 to TRBJ2-3; no check of the table's D call, TRBD2, against the DNA was made. TRBV12-2 is designated a pseudogene. The CDR3 sequence is 18 residues long. The CDR3 coding sequence is TGTGCAAGTCGCTGGGGGAGCAGCGGGGGACCTAGCACAGATACGCAGTATTTT. Protein: CASRWGSSGGPSTDTQYF.

The V and J genes are TRBV2 and TRBJ2-7; 7 bases are a match to TRBD1. The germline V gene encodes CDR1 SNHLY and CDR2 FYNNEI. The CDR3 has 14 residues. J gave up 0 bases and V 4 bases, and 3 bases lay outside the gene matches. CDR3 loop: CASSGDSLSYEQYF. The CDR3 DNA reads TGTGCCAGCAGTGGGGACAGCCTCTCCTACGAGCAGTACTTC.

The chain carries TRBV19 and TRBJ1-1; D may be TRBD1 (5 bases). This CDR3 has 13 residues. CDR1 is LNHDA, CDR2 SQIVND, per germline (reference sequence). Trimming removed 7 bases from V and 6 bases from J, with 15 bases in between. CDR3 loop: CASTDQGNAEAFF. DNA for the CDR3: TGTGCCAGTACGGACCAGGGAAACGCTGAAGCTTTCTTT.

The V call is TRBV11-3, the J call TRBJ2-1, with 9 bases lining up with TRBD2. The CDR3 runs to 14 residues. Germline CDR1 reads SGHNT; CDR2 reads YENEEA. V lost 2 bases, J lost 7 bases, and 3 bases stayed unmatched. Here the CDR3 reads CASSLLAGSNEQFF. In nucleotides, the CDR3 is TGTGCCAGCAGCTTACTAGCGGGGAGTAATGAGCAGTTCTTC.

The V gene is TRBV5-1, the J gene TRBJ2-6; a possible D gene is TRBD2 (6 bases). Germline V CDR1 and CDR2: SGHRS, YFSETQ. Trimming cost V 0 bases and J 4 bases, with 11 bases left between them. This CDR3 region has 16 residues. CDR3 DNA: TGCGCCAGCAGCTTGGACGGGGGACCAGGGGCCAACGTCCTGACTTTC. It is translated as CASSLDGGPGANVLTF.

The rearrangement joins TRBV7-9 to TRBJ1-1, with 9 bases that match TRBD1. The germline V gene encodes CDR1 SEHNR and CDR2 FQNEAQ (reference sequence). The CDR3 contains 15 residues. V lost 5 bases and J lost 2; bases outside the gene matches: 6. The CDR3 here is CASSDRDRANTEAFF. The CDR3 nucleotides read TGTGCCAGCAGCGACCGGGACAGGGCCAACACTGAAGCTTTCTTT.

This sequence joins TRBV7-9 and TRBJ1-2, with TRBD1 as a possible D gene (6 bases). The ends were cut back, 3 bases at V and 2 bases at J, with 10 bases in the middle. The CDR3 extends over 14 amino acids. Germline loops: CDR1 SEHNR, CDR2 FQNEAQ (reference sequence). The DNA of the CDR3 is TGTGCCAGCAGCTTGCGACAGGACAACTATGGCTACACCTTC. Its translation: CASSLRQDNYGYTF.

CDR3 loop: CASSSPAWAEQYF. The CDR3 bases are TGTGCCAGCAGTTCCCCGGCATGGGCCGAGCAGTACTTC. J is TRBJ2-7 and V is TRBV27; the D is unclear. V lost 4 bases, J lost 6 bases, and 13 bases lay in between. This CDR3 is 13 amino acids long. Germline CDR1 MNHEY, CDR2 SMNVEV (reference sequence).

This clone was recorded a few times. V gene TRBV6-5 combines with J gene TRBJ1-6, with D possibly being TRBD1 (6 bases). With 7 bases removed from V and 9 bases from J, the gap between germline ends came to 16 bases. Looked up from germline, CDR1 is MNHEY and CDR2 is SVGAGI. The CDR3 covers 14 residues. Here the CDR3 reads CASNPDRLSSPLHF. CDR3 nucleotides: TGTGCCAGCAATCCCGACAGGTTGAGTTCACCCCTCCACTTT.

The V call is TRBV30, the J call TRBJ2-7; D not resolved. Germline V lookup: CDR1 GTSNPN, CDR2 SVGIG (reference sequence). Between the trimmed V and J ends, which lost 0 bases and 3 bases, there was a span of 6 bases. The CDR3 runs to 12 residues. CDR3 coding DNA: TGTGCCTGGAGTGTTGGCAGCTACGAGCAGTACTTC. This codes for CAWSVGSYEQYF.